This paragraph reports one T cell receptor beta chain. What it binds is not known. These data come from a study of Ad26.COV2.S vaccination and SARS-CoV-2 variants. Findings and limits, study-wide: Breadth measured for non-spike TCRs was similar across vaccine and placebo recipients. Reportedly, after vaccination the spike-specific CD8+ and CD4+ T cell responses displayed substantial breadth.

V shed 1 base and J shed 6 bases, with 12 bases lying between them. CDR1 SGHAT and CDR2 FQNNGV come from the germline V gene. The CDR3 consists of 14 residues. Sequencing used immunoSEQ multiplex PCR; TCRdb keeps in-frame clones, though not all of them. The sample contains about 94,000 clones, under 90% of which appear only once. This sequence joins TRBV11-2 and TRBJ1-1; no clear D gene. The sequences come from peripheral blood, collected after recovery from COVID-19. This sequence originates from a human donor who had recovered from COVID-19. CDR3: CASSLAGWGAEAFF. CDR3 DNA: TGTGCCAGCAGCTTAGCCGGGTGGGGAGCTGAAGCTTTCTTT.